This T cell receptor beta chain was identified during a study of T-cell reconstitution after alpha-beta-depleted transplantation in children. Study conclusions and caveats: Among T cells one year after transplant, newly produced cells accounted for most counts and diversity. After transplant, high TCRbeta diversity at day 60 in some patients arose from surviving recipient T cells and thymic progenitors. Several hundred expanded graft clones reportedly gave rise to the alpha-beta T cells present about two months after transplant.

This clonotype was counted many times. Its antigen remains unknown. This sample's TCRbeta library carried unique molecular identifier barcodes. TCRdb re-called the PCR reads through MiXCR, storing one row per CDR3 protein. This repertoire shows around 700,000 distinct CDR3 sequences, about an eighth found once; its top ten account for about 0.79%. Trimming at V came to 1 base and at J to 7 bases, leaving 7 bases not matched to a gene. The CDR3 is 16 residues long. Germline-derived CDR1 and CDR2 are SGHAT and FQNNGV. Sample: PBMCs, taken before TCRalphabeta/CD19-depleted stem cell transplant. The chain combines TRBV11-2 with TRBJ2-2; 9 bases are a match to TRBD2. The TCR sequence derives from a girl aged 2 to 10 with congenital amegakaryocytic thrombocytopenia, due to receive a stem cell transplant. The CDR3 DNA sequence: TGTGCCAGCAGCTTAGTTCCTAGCGGGAATATCGGGGAGCTGTTTTTT. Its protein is CASSLVPSGNIGELFF.